Sequencing of this T cell receptor (beta chain) was carried out in a study of control samples from healthy donors and cancer patients. Measured with immunoSEQ multiplex PCR; TCRdb has only the in-frame clones, and not every one. Here the sample spans about 120,000 clones, 90% being singletons. Deletions cut 1 base from V and 7 bases from J, with 8 bases between. This CDR3 comprises 14 residues. CDR1 LGHDT and CDR2 YNNKEL come from the germline V gene (reference sequence). This clone was found once. This sequence joins TRBV3-1 (or the pseudogene TRBV3-2) and TRBJ1-6; tentatively, D is TRBD1 (5 bases). Sequencing was carried out using blood. The clonotype originates from a man aged 35-49 years in good health. As DNA, the CDR3 is TGTGCCAGCAGCCAAGTCGCAGGGAATTCACCCCTCCACTTT. It is translated as CASSQVAGNSPLHF.